A selection of T cell receptor beta chains follows, all from one sample in a study of blood T cell repertoires in COVID-19. The repertoire was sequenced with immunoSEQ multiplex PCR; TCRdb's copy has only in-frame clones and lacks some. The repertoire holds some 48,000 clones, around 84% seen once, with 7.6% in the top ten. Sequencing was done on a sample of peripheral blood. These receptors originate from a human donor in a cohort sampled during active COVID-19. Both conserved end residues are part of each CDR3. The D gene is left open where the match is weak. Clone size appears in some rows only: once, few, many, or a class for an expanded clone.

DNA	CDR3	size	V	J	D
TGTGCCAGCAGCTTCCCGGGACAGGGTTACGAGCAGTACTTC	CASSFPGQGYEQYF	.	TRBV11-3	TRBJ2-7	TRBD1
TGTGCCAGCAGTTTTCGACAAGGGAGGGAAAAACTGTTTTTT	CASSFRQGREKLFF	.	TRBV27	TRBJ1-4	.
TGTGCCAGCAGGAGACTCCACACAGATACGCAGTATTTT	CASRRLHTDTQYF	.	TRBV2	TRBJ2-3	.
TGTGCCAGCAGTTACGGAAGGGGGAAAGGTACAGATACGCAGTATTTT	CASSYGRGKGTDTQYF	.	TRBV6-5	TRBJ2-3	.
TGTGCCAGCAGCCCCCTTTTGACAGGGGGCTACGAGCAGTACTTC	CASSPLLTGGYEQYF	.	TRBV14	TRBJ2-7	TRBD1
TGTGCCAGCAGCCGGGACACCGCCTACGAGCAGTACTTC	CASSRDTAYEQYF	.	TRBV6-6	TRBJ2-7	.
TGTGCCACGAGAGCGGATAGACGTACCGGGGAGCTGTTTTTT	CATRADRRTGELFF	.	TRBV19	TRBJ2-2	.
TGTGCCAGCAGCTTAAGAGACCATTCGGGCACTGAAGCTTTCTTT	CASSLRDHSGTEAFF	.	TRBV7-9	TRBJ1-1	.
TGTGCCAGCAGTTCTCTTGATCAGCCCCAGCATTTT	CASSSLDQPQHF	.	TRBV28	TRBJ1-5	.
TGTGCCAGCAGTTACTCGATCGCGGACTCGTCCTCCTACGAGCAGTACTTC	CASSYSIADSSSYEQYF	.	TRBV6-2/TRBV6-3	TRBJ2-7	.
TGCGCCAGCAGCTCGGGACAGAGCATGAACACTGAAGCTTTCTTT	CASSSGQSMNTEAFF	.	TRBV5-1	TRBJ1-1	TRBD1
TGCAGCGTTGAAAGACGGGACAGAAAGAGCACAGATACGCAGTATTTT	CSVERRDRKSTDTQYF	once	TRBV29-1	TRBJ2-3	TRBD1
TGTGCCAGTAGTTGGGGGACTACGCTAAAGGAGACCCAGTACTTC	CASSWGTTLKETQYF	.	TRBV19	TRBJ2-5	TRBD2
TGTGCCAGCAGTTTGGAGGCAGGGGGTAGCTCTGGGGCCAACGTCCTGACTTTC	CASSLEAGGSSGANVLTF	.	TRBV28	TRBJ2-6	TRBD1
TGTGCCACCAGCAGAAGACAGGGGCCCTCTGGAAACACCATATATTTT	CATSRRQGPSGNTIYF	.	TRBV15	TRBJ1-3	TRBD1
TGTGCCAGCAGTTACTCGATAGGGAAGGAGGCGAGCACAGATACGCAGTATTTT	CASSYSIGKEASTDTQYF	.	TRBV6-2/TRBV6-3	TRBJ2-3	.
TGTGCCAGCACGGGAGGGAGTGAGCAGTTCTTC	CASTGGSEQFF	.	TRBV28	TRBJ2-1	TRBD2
TGTGCCAGTAGCCGGCTCTGGGCTCGGAGGGAGACCCAGTACTTC	CASSRLWARRETQYF	.	TRBV19	TRBJ2-5	.
TGTGCCAGTAGCTACGACAGGGGAGGAAACACCATATATTTT	CASSYDRGGNTIYF	.	TRBV19	TRBJ1-3	TRBD1
TGTGCCGGAGGGACTAGCGGGAGGAAAGGTACCGGGGAGCTGTTTTTT	CAGGTSGRKGTGELFF	.	TRBV28	TRBJ2-2	TRBD2
TGTGCCTGGAGTATTGGGGGAGGCCCCGGCTCTGGAAACACCATATATTTT	CAWSIGGGPGSGNTIYF	.	TRBV30	TRBJ1-3	.
TGTGCCACCAGCAGAGATCAGGGCATTAATTCACCCCTCCACTTT	CATSRDQGINSPLHF	.	TRBV15	TRBJ1-6	.
TGTGCCAGTAGTATCTTCGGTTCGACGATCCCGGGACAGAAGAACACTGAAGCTTTCTTT	CASSIFGSTIPGQKNTEAFF	.	TRBV19	TRBJ1-1	TRBD1
TGTGCCAGCAGTCCCCAAAGGGGCTGGGCTTTCTTT	CASSPQRGWAFF	.	TRBV12-3/TRBV12-4	TRBJ1-1	.
TGCGCCAGCAGCGCCGGACAGAACAACGAGCAGTACTTC	CASSAGQNNEQYF	.	TRBV5-1	TRBJ2-7	.
TGTGCCAGTAGTATAGATGGGGCAACCACCAACTATGGCTACACCTTC	CASSIDGATTNYGYTF	few	TRBV19	TRBJ1-2	.
TGTGCCAGCAGCGTCCGGGGGGCGGGGACCTACAATGAGCAGTTCTTC	CASSVRGAGTYNEQFF	.	TRBV9	TRBJ2-1	.
TGTGCCAGCAGCTTAGGAGGGACAGGGGCCTATGGCTACACCTTC	CASSLGGTGAYGYTF	once	TRBV11-2	TRBJ1-2	TRBD1
TGTGCCAGCAGTGATAGCGGGAGGACGCCCTACGAGCAGTACTTC	CASSDSGRTPYEQYF	.	TRBV25-1	TRBJ2-7	TRBD2
TGCGCCAGCAGTCAAAACAGGGACACCGGGGAGCTGTTTTTT	CASSQNRDTGELFF	once	TRBV4-3	TRBJ2-2	.
TGTGCCAGCAGTCTGACGGGTCCGAACACCGGGGAGCTGTTTTTT	CASSLTGPNTGELFF	.	TRBV6-5	TRBJ2-2	.
TGTGCCAGCAGCCCCACGACAGGGGCGAATCAGCCCCAGCATTTT	CASSPTTGANQPQHF	.	TRBV4-2	TRBJ1-5	TRBD1
TGTGCCACCAGCAGGGGGAGGACAGGGGCTAATGAAAAACTGTTTTTT	CATSRGRTGANEKLFF	once	TRBV15	TRBJ1-4	TRBD1
TGTGCCAGCAGGCCCGGACAGGGGAATGAAAAACTGTTTTTT	CASRPGQGNEKLFF	.	TRBV2	TRBJ1-4	TRBD1
TGTGCCAGCAGTGGGGGACAGTCCTACGAGCAGTACTTC	CASSGGQSYEQYF	.	TRBV2	TRBJ2-7	TRBD1
TGTGCCAGCAGCCCTGCAGGGGGTCGCAATCAGCCCCAGCATTTT	CASSPAGGRNQPQHF	few	TRBV7-9	TRBJ1-5	TRBD1
TGTGCCAGCAGCGCCCGCAAGGGACTAGCGGGATCCGGGGAGCTGTTTTTT	CASSARKGLAGSGELFF	.	TRBV9	TRBJ2-2	TRBD2
TGTGCCAGCACCCAGGCGAGCACAGATACGCAGTATTTT	CASTQASTDTQYF	.	TRBV5-6	TRBJ2-3	.
TGTGCCAGCAGTTCCCTACCGTGGACAGGCGACTCTGGAAACACCATATATTTT	CASSSLPWTGDSGNTIYF	.	TRBV28	TRBJ1-3	TRBD1
TGTGCCAGCAGCTTCCGGGACAGGGATGGAAACACCATATATTTT	CASSFRDRDGNTIYF	.	TRBV13	TRBJ1-3	TRBD1
TGTGCCAGCACCCAGGCCAAAACGAACACTGAAGCTTTCTTT	CASTQAKTNTEAFF	.	TRBV11-3	TRBJ1-1	.
TGTGCCAGCAGTCTGAGGTGGCAGAATGAAAAACTGTTTTTT	CASSLRWQNEKLFF	.	TRBV28	TRBJ1-4	.
TGTGCCAGCAGTTTATCGAGGAGGCTAGCAGAAGATACGCAGTATTTT	CASSLSRRLAEDTQYF	.	TRBV27	TRBJ2-3	.
TGTGCCAGCAGCTTTGGGGGGAGCACAGATACGCAGTATTTT	CASSFGGSTDTQYF	.	TRBV11-1	TRBJ2-3	.
TGTGCCAGCTCACCACAGCCTAGCGGGACCTACGAGCAGTACTTC	CASSPQPSGTYEQYF	.	TRBV18	TRBJ2-7	TRBD2
TGTGCCAGCAGTTTACCGGAGGAGGGCTACACCTTC	CASSLPEEGYTF	.	TRBV12-3/TRBV12-4	TRBJ1-2	.